This T cell receptor beta chain was recovered during a study of blood T cell repertoires in COVID-19. Study summary: Samples came from the United States, Italy and Spain, spanning acute and convalescent COVID-19. T cells, B-cell-depleted T cells, or PBMCs provided the cDNA or gDNA that served as material.

Authors' methods: Estimates of nucleated cell counts were drawn from the amplification of reference gene primers. Clones were sequenced by immunoSEQ multiplex PCR, and TCRdb holds only the in-frame ones, with some missing. V and J calls and clone size are copied from that table; D and trimming were computed from the DNA. The repertoire holds 57,000 or so clones, just under 85% seen once, with less than 6.5% in the top ten. This CDR3 has 17 residues. The sequenced material came from peripheral blood. The chain is built from TRBV21-1 and TRBJ2-2; TRBD1 is the table's D call, not checked against the DNA. TRBV21-1 counts as a pseudogene. The source is a man in his sixties or seventies with acute or convalescent COVID-19. The CDR3 bases are TGTGCCAGCAGCAATCCACCAACCGGGACAGACCCCGGGGAGCTGTTTTTT. It translates to CASSNPPTGTDPGELFF.